What follows describes a single T cell receptor (beta chain). Antigen unknown. Method: immunoSEQ multiplex PCR; TCRdb's copy keeps in-frame clones and lacks some. This repertoire shows 120,000 or so clones, 86% found once; its top ten account for approximately 13%. The ends lost 5 bases at V and 2 bases at J; junction bases unmatched: 11. The germline CDR1 and CDR2 sequences are SGHTA and FQGNSA. This CDR3 region has 16 residues. The TCR-sequenced patients were three responders to pembrolizumab. These data are taken from a study of PD-1 blockade in mismatch repair-deficient tumors. Background on the study: Patients had around 11 mismatch repair-deficient cancer types and were previously treated and progressing. Study-wide points: After pembrolizumab, tumor-resident clones rose rapidly, then generally contracted before radiologic responses.

The chain has TRBV7-2 and TRBJ2-7; 8 bases align to TRBD1. Sequenced material: peripheral blood, taken 44 weeks after starting pembrolizumab. The receptor's source is an adult with mismatch repair-deficient cancer. CDR3 amino acids: CASSGRTGGDPYEQYF. In DNA, the CDR3 is TGTGCCAGCAGCGGACGTACAGGGGGTGATCCCTACGAGCAGTACTTC.